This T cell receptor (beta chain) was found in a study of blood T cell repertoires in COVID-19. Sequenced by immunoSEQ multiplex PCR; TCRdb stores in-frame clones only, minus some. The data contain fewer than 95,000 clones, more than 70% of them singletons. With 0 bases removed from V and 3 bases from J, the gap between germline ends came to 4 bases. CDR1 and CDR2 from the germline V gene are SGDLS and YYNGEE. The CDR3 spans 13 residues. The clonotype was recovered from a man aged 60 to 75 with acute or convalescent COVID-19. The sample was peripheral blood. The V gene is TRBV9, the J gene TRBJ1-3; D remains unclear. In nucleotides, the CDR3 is TGTGCCAGCAGCGTAGGTATTGGAAACACCATATATTTT. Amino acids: CASSVGIGNTIYF.